This T cell receptor (beta chain) was captured in a study of memory CD4+ T cells and cytomegalovirus serostatus. Sequencing was performed with immunoSEQ multiplex PCR; in TCRdb, only in-frame clones are kept and a portion is missing. Of fewer than 40,000 clones detected, over 60% appear once; the ten largest clones hold around 0.77%. The sort gate was single viable CD3+CD4+CD8-CD45RO+ cells for memory CD4+ T cells. With V trimmed by 5 bases and J by 7 bases, 2 bases remained unmatched. The germline CDR1 and CDR2 sequences are SGHAT and FQNNGV. The CDR3 runs to 13 residues. Sequencing was done on a sample of memory CD4+ T cells from blood. The rearrangement joins TRBV11-2 to TRBJ1-6; 7 nucleotides match TRBD1. This receptor was identified in an adult in good health and CMV-seronegative. As DNA, the CDR3 is TGTGCCAGCAGCCGACAGGGCAATTCACCCCTCCACTTT. It is translated as CASSRQGNSPLHF.